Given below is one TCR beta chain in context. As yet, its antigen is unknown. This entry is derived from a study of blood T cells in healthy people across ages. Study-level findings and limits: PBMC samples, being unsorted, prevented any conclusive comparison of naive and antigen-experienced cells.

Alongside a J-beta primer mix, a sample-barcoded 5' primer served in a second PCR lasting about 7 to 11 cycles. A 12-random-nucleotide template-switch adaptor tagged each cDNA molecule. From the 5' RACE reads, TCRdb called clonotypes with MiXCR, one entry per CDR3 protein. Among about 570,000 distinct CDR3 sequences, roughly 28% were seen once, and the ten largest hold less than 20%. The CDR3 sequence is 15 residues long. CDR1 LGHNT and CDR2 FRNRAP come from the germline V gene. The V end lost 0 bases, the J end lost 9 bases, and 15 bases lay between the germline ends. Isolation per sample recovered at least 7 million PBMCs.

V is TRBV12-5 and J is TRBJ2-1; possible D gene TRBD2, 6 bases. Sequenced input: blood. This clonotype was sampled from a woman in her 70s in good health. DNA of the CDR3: TGTGCTAGTGGTTTGGTATTGGGGGGTTTAAGTGAGCAGTTCTTC. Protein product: CASGLVLGGLSEQFF.